This T cell receptor beta chain was profiled in a study of blood T cells in healthy people across ages. Study information: In model experiments, template switching was able to capture about one barcoded beta molecule for every two T cells that were present.

Overall study results and limits: A greater number of naive CD4+ cells and higher diversity distinguished long-lived donors from aged donors. In older individuals, TCR beta diversity per million T cells was lower, falling roughly linearly with age.

This clonotype has a single count. What it recognizes is unknown. Next came a second PCR, run for about 6 to 11 cycles, which used a sample-barcoded 5' primer along with a J-beta primer mix. Every molecule of cDNA carried a tag from a template-switch adaptor with 12 random nucleotides. TCRdb recomputed calls from the 5' RACE reads with MiXCR, one row per CDR3 protein. The data show about 1,000,000 distinct CDR3 sequences, more than 40% seen once. The source is a woman aged 55-70 years in good health. What was sequenced was blood.

The CDR3 coding sequence is TGTGCCAGCACCCCCGTAACGGGACCAACAGATACGCAGTATTTT. It translates to CASTPVTGPTDTQYF. The chain recombines TRBV27 with TRBJ2-3, with D perhaps TRBD1 or TRBD2 (5 bases each). Trimming stripped 7 bases from V and 3 bases from J, with 17 bases between. Germline loops: CDR1 MNHEY, CDR2 SMNVEV (reference sequence). This CDR3 spans 15 amino acids.